This section outlines one T cell receptor beta chain sequence together with its context. Its antigen is still unknown. The sample is drawn from a study of vaccination effects on CD4 cells after COVID-19. Study as a whole: Early samples were taken at day +14, late at days +241, +227, +161.

With the ViraFEST assay, the study expanded antigen-specific CD4+ T cells using viral peptide pools, then sequenced them. When around nine days of culture had elapsed, CD4+ T cells were isolated. Between March and December 2020, the person had a SARS-CoV-2 infection that PCR confirmed. As their vaccination, participants received two doses of either BNT162b2 or mRNA-1273. The authors replaced half the medium with IL-2 medium on days 3 and 7. V was trimmed by 4 bases and J by 1 base, leaving 14 bases between them. The CDR3 is 15 amino acids. Germline V lookup: CDR1 SGHRS, CDR2 YFSETQ. The data were produced by immunoSEQ multiplex PCR, yet TCRdb's version contains in-frame clones alone and is incomplete. This sample has roughly 15,000 clones, with around three quarters found just once.

The specimen comprised CD4+ T cells from PBMCs cultured with SARS-CoV-2 spike peptides, sampled after COVID-19 vaccination. This receptor was taken from a human donor who had a prior SARS-CoV-2 infection. V is TRBV5-1 and J is TRBJ1-1; weak D call: TRBD1 (6 bases). CDR3 amino acids: CASSKQGGGNTEAFF. CDR3 in DNA: TGCGCCAGCAGCAAACAGGGTGGAGGGAACACTGAAGCTTTCTTT.